The sample holds one count of the clone carrying this T cell receptor beta chain. The antigen remains undetermined. This sample was included in a study of beta chain features in type 1 diabetes. Broader study findings: The naive, central memory and Treg TCRB repertoires of patients appeared to be more similar to one another than those of healthy donors.

Germline-derived CDR1 and CDR2 are SGHDT and YYEEEE. This CDR3 is built from 15 residues. The V end lost 2 bases, the J end lost 0 bases, and 9 bases lay between the germline ends. The sequenced template was cDNA made from the entire isolated RNA. The protocol was immunoSEQ multiplex PCR, while the TCRdb copy is restricted to in-frame clones and leaves out a portion. The sample has around 500,000 clones; 30% are singletons. This clonotype was obtained from a man between 18 and 35 years old in good health. The specimen sequenced was naive CD4+ T cells from blood. The chain uses TRBV5-6 and TRBJ2-1, with D maybe TRBD1 (5 bases). The CDR3 DNA is TGTGCCAGCAGCTTAAGGGGCCTCTCCTACAATGAGCAGTTCTTC. It translates to CASSLRGLSYNEQFF.